This paragraph reports one T cell receptor beta chain. Its antigen is unknown. The record originates from a study of T-cell reconstitution after alpha-beta-depleted transplantation in children. Points from the study as a whole: From newly produced T cells came most of the T-cell counts and diversity one year after transplant. Approximately two months post-transplant, alpha-beta T cells reportedly originated from several hundred expanded graft clones. Day-60 TCRbeta diversity that was high in some patients was derived from surviving recipient T cells and thymic progenitors.

Preparation of the TCRbeta library involved a method that used unique molecular identifiers. TCRdb fed the PCR reads into MiXCR, producing one record per CDR3 protein. There are around 440,000 distinct CDR3 sequences in the sample; 10% to 13% occur only once, and 2% to 2.5% lies in the top ten. CDR3 length: 12 residues. Germline V CDR1 and CDR2: MNHEY, SVGEGT. Trimming left V 8 bases short and J 3 bases short, with 11 bases between. The TCR sequence derives from a child aged 2 to 10 with inherited bone marrow failure, due to receive a stem cell transplant. V gene TRBV6-2 or TRBV6-3 combines with J gene TRBJ2-7; either TRBD1 or TRBD2 may fit D (6 bases each). The material was PBMCs, obtained before TCRalphabeta/CD19-depleted stem cell transplant. CDR3 protein: CASGGGGYEQYF. Written as DNA, the CDR3 is TGTGCCAGCGGAGGGGGAGGCTACGAGCAGTACTTC.